Listed below are T cell receptor beta chains from one sample, sequenced in a study of blood T cell repertoires in COVID-19. Sequencing was performed with immunoSEQ multiplex PCR; in TCRdb, only in-frame clones are kept and a portion is missing. The profile covers about 190,000 clones, with around 90% appearing a single time and about 4.2% taken by the ten largest. Source material: peripheral blood. Receptors originate from a human donor in a cohort sampled during active COVID-19. Each CDR3 is given with its conserved first and last residue. D genes are given only for firm matches. A clone size is listed for some rows: how often the clone was seen (once, few, many), or a class if it is expanded.

DNA: TGCGCCAGCAGCACGTACAGGGGGGAAAGCTCCTACAATGAGCAGTTCTTC
CDR3: CASSTYRGESSYNEQFF
J: TRBJ2-1
D: TRBD1
V: TRBV5-1
size: -

DNA: TGCGCCAGCAGCCAAGATGTCCAGGGCTACGAGCAGTACTTC
CDR3: CASSQDVQGYEQYF
J: TRBJ2-7
D: -
V: TRBV4-1
size: -

DNA: TGTGCCAGCAGCGCCACCAGGGGATCTGGGGCCAACGTCCTGACTTTC
CDR3: CASSATRGSGANVLTF
J: TRBJ2-6
D: -
V: TRBV5-6
size: -

DNA: TGTGCCAGCAGCTTTTCGACAGGGCAAGAGACCCAGTACTTC
CDR3: CASSFSTGQETQYF
J: TRBJ2-5
D: TRBD1
V: TRBV7-9
size: -

DNA: TGTGCCAGCAGCCCAGGCCTAGCGGGGGGACTCGATACGCAGTATTTT
CDR3: CASSPGLAGGLDTQYF
J: TRBJ2-3
D: TRBD2
V: TRBV7-9
size: few

DNA: TGTGCCAGCAGCTGGGGACAGGGGGCCTATGGCTACACCTTC
CDR3: CASSWGQGAYGYTF
J: TRBJ1-2
D: TRBD1
V: TRBV11-2
size: -

DNA: TGTGCCAGCAGGCCAGGGCACTATGGCTACACCTTC
CDR3: CASRPGHYGYTF
J: TRBJ1-2
D: -
V: TRBV6-6
size: -

DNA: TGTGCCAGTAGAAAGACCGACAGAAGCAATCAGCCCCAGCATTTT
CDR3: CASRKTDRSNQPQHF
J: TRBJ1-5
D: -
V: TRBV19
size: -

DNA: TGTGCCAGCAGTTACCTAGGACAGGGAGGGGAGACCCAGTACTTC
CDR3: CASSYLGQGGETQYF
J: TRBJ2-5
D: -
V: TRBV6-2/TRBV6-3
size: -

DNA: TGTGCCAGTAGTAGTAGTCACCGCGATTCACCCCTCCACTTT
CDR3: CASSSSHRDSPLHF
J: TRBJ1-6
D: -
V: TRBV19
size: -

DNA: TGTGCCAGCAGTGAAGTCCTAATGGCGGGGGGTCCGGAGGGCTACACCTTC
CDR3: CASSEVLMAGGPEGYTF
J: TRBJ1-2
D: -
V: TRBV2
size: -

DNA: TGTGCCAGTAGAGCAAACACTGAAGCTTTCTTT
CDR3: CASRANTEAFF
J: TRBJ1-1
D: -
V: TRBV19
size: -

DNA: TGCGCCAGCAGCTTGGACGGGCGGGCAGGTGGGACCCAGTACTTC
CDR3: CASSLDGRAGGTQYF
J: TRBJ2-5
D: -
V: TRBV5-1
size: -

DNA: TGTGCCATCAGTGAGTTTAAGCGACAGGGCCCCTACGAGCAGTACTTC
CDR3: CAISEFKRQGPYEQYF
J: TRBJ2-7
D: TRBD1
V: TRBV10-3
size: -

DNA: TGTGCCTGGAGTGTAGGCGGGAATTCCTACGAGCAGTACTTC
CDR3: CAWSVGGNSYEQYF
J: TRBJ2-7
D: -
V: TRBV30
size: -

DNA: TGTGCCAGCTCACCACTCACAGTCTCTGGAAACACCATATATTTT
CDR3: CASSPLTVSGNTIYF
J: TRBJ1-3
D: -
V: TRBV18
size: -

DNA: TGTGCCAGCAGCCTGACAGGGATCAATCAGCCCCAGCATTTT
CDR3: CASSLTGINQPQHF
J: TRBJ1-5
D: TRBD1
V: TRBV11-2
size: -

DNA: TGTGCCAGCTCACCAACCTTCAGCGGCGGGAATTCACCCCTCCACTTT
CDR3: CASSPTFSGGNSPLHF
J: TRBJ1-6
D: -
V: TRBV18
size: -

DNA: TGCGCCAGCAGCGCTCGGAGCGCCTCGAACACCGGGGAGCTGTTTTTT
CDR3: CASSARSASNTGELFF
J: TRBJ2-2
D: -
V: TRBV5-1
size: -

DNA: TGTGCCAGCAGCCCCCCCAAAGGTGCGGTGACAGGGGCTTGGAGTACGCAGTATTTT
CDR3: CASSPPKGAVTGAWSTQYF
J: TRBJ2-3
D: TRBD1
V: TRBV7-9
size: -

DNA: TGTGCCAGCAGTTACGGACTCTCCTACGAGCAGTACTTC
CDR3: CASSYGLSYEQYF
J: TRBJ2-7
D: -
V: TRBV6-2/TRBV6-3
size: -

DNA: TGTGCCATCAGTCGGGAGGGTACTAATGAAAAACTGTTTTTT
CDR3: CAISREGTNEKLFF
J: TRBJ1-4
D: -
V: TRBV10-3
size: -

DNA: TGTGCCAGCAGTCTAAGGGAGAATGGCTACACCTTC
CDR3: CASSLRENGYTF
J: TRBJ1-2
D: -
V: TRBV28
size: -

DNA: TGTGCCAGCAGCCTAGGAGCCAAAAACATTCAGTACTTC
CDR3: CASSLGAKNIQYF
J: TRBJ2-4
D: -
V: TRBV5-4
size: -

DNA: TGTGCCAGCAGTCCCTCACGGGGGGGATCAGCTTTCTTT
CDR3: CASSPSRGGSAFF
J: TRBJ1-1
D: -
V: TRBV27
size: -

DNA: TGTGCCAGCAGTCCCGGGACTAGCGGGATAAGGGGATGGTTCTACAATGAGCAGTTCTTC
CDR3: CASSPGTSGIRGWFYNEQFF
J: TRBJ2-1
D: TRBD2
V: TRBV28
size: -

DNA: TGTGCCAGTAGCAGGGGGCGCCGTGAGACCCAGTACTTC
CDR3: CASSRGRRETQYF
J: TRBJ2-5
D: TRBD1
V: TRBV19
size: -

DNA: TGTGCCAGCAGCTCCATATTGGGGGGGTTGTCCCTTAGCACAGATACGCAGTATTTT
CDR3: CASSSILGGLSLSTDTQYF
J: TRBJ2-3
D: TRBD2
V: TRBV11-2
size: -

DNA: TGCGCCAGCAGCCAGGTCGAACAAAACACTGAAGCTTTCTTT
CDR3: CASSQVEQNTEAFF
J: TRBJ1-1
D: -
V: TRBV4-3
size: once

DNA: TGTGCCAGTAGTATAGGACTACTAGCGGGAGGATATAGGGATACGCAGTATTTT
CDR3: CASSIGLLAGGYRDTQYF
J: TRBJ2-3
D: TRBD2
V: TRBV19
size: -

DNA: TGTGCCAGCAGTGAAGGGGGTCCGGGACTAGCGACAGATACGCAGTATTTT
CDR3: CASSEGGPGLATDTQYF
J: TRBJ2-3
D: TRBD2
V: TRBV2
size: -

DNA: TGTGCCAGCAGCTTCTACGGGACAGGTTACAATGAGCAGTTCTTC
CDR3: CASSFYGTGYNEQFF
J: TRBJ2-1
D: TRBD1
V: TRBV5-6
size: -

DNA: TGTGCCAGCAGTCCCGGCGGGGGTTTTCAGCCCCAGCATTTT
CDR3: CASSPGGGFQPQHF
J: TRBJ1-5
D: -
V: TRBV2
size: -

DNA: TGTGCCAGCTCACCAAAGGGGTTCACTGAAGCTTTCTTT
CDR3: CASSPKGFTEAFF
J: TRBJ1-1
D: -
V: TRBV18
size: -

DNA: TGTGCCAGCACCCGAGGGTCCTCTTTTCAGCCCCAGCATTTT
CDR3: CASTRGSSFQPQHF
J: TRBJ1-5
D: -
V: TRBV2
size: -